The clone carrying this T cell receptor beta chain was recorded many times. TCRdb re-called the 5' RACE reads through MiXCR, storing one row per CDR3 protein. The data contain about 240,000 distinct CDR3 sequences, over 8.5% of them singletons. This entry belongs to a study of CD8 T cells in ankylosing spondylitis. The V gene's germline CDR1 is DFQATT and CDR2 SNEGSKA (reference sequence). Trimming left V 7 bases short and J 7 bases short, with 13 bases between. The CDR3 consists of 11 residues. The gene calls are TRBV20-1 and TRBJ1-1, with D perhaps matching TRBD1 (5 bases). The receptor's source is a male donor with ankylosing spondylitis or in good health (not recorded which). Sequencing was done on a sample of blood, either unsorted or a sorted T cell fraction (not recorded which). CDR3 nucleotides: TGCAGTGTCAGAGGGGCGTATGAAGCTTTCTTT. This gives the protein CSVRGAYEAFF.